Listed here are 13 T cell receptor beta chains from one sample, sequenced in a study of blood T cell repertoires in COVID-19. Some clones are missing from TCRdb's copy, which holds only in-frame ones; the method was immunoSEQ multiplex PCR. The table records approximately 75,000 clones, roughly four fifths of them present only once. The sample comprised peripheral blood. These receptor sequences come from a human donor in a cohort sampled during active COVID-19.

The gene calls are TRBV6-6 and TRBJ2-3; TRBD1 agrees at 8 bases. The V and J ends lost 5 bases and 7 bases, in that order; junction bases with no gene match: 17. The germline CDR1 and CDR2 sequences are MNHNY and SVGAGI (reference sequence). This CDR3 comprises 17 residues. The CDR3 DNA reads TGTGCCAGCAGTCCCCTCCGACAGGGGCGTTGGAGAAATACGCAGTATTTT. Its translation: CASSPLRQGRWRNTQYF.

CDR3 residues: CASSAVSGANVLTF. CDR3 nucleotides: TGTGCCAGCAGCGCAGTCTCTGGGGCCAACGTCCTGACTTTC. The V and J genes are TRBV9 and TRBJ2-6; no clear D gene. Germline V gene data show CDR1 as SGDLS and CDR2 as YYNGEE. The CDR3 contains 14 residues. V was pared by 3 bases and J by 0 bases, with 4 bases between.

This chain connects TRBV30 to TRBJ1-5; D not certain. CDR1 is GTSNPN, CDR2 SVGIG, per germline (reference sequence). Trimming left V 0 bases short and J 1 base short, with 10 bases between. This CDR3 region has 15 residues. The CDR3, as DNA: TGTGCCTGGAGTGTACGAGGCCGGAGCAATCAGCCCCAGCATTTT. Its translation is CAWSVRGRSNQPQHF.

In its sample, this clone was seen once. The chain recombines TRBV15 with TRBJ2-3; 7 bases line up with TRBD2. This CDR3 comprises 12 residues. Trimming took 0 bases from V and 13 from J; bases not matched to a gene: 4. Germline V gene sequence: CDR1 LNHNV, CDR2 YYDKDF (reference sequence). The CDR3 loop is CATSRDFAGEYF. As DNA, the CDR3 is TGTGCCACCAGCAGAGATTTTGCGGGGGAGTATTTT.

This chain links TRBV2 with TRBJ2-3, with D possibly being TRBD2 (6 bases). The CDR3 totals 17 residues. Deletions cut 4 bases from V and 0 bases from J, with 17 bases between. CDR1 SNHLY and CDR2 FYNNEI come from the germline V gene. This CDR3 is CASSAHRRLDSTDTQYF. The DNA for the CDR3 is TGTGCCAGCAGTGCTCATAGGCGACTAGACAGCACAGATACGCAGTATTTT.

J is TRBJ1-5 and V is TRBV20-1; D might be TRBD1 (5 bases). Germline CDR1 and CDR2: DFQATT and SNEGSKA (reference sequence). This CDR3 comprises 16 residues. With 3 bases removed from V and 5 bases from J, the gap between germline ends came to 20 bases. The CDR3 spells CSASPLAAGRYQPQHF. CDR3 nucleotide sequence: TGCAGTGCTAGTCCTTTGGCGGCAGGGCGTTATCAGCCCCAGCATTTT.

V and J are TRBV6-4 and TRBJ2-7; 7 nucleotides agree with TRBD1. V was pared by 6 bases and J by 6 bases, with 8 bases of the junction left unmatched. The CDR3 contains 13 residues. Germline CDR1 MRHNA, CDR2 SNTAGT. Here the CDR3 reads CASSRDSQSEQYF. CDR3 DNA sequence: TGTGCCAGCAGCCGGGACAGCCAGAGCGAGCAGTACTTC.

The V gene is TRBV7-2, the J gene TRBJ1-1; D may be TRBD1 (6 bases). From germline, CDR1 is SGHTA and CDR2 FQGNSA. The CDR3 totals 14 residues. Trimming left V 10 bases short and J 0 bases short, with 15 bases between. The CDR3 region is CATRLGALNTEAFF. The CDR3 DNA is TGTGCCACTCGGTTGGGGGCGTTGAACACTGAAGCTTTCTTT.

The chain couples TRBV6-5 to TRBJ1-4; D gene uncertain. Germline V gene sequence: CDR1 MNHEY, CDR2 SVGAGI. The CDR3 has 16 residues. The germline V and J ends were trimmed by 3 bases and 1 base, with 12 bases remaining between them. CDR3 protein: CASSYRREITNEKLFF. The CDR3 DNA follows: TGTGCCAGCAGTTATCGACGGGAAATAACTAATGAAAAACTGTTTTTT.

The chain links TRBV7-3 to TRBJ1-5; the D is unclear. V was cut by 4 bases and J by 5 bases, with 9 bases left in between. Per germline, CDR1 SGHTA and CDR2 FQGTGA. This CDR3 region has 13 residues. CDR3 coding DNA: TGTGCCAGCAGCTGGGCTATAGATCAGCCCCAGCATTTT. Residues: CASSWAIDQPQHF.

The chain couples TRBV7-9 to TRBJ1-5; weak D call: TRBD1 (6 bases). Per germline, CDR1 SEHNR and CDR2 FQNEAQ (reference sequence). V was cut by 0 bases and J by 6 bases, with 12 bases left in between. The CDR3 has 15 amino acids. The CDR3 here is CASSLAGATPQPQHF. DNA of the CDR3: TGTGCCAGCAGCTTAGCGGGGGCAACCCCTCAGCCCCAGCATTTT.

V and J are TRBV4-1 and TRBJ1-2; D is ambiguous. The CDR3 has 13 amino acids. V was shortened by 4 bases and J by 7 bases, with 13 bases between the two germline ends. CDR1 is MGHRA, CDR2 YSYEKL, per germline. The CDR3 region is CASSPLIFGGYTF. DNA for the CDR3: TGCGCCAGCAGCCCCCTCATATTCGGTGGCTACACCTTC.

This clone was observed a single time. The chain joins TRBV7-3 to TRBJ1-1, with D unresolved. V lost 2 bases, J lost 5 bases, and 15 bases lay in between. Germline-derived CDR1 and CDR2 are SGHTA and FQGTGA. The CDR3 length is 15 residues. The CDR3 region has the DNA TGTGCCAGCAGCTTAGCCCCGGGAGCGGATACTGAAGCTTTCTTT. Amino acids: CASSLAPGADTEAFF.